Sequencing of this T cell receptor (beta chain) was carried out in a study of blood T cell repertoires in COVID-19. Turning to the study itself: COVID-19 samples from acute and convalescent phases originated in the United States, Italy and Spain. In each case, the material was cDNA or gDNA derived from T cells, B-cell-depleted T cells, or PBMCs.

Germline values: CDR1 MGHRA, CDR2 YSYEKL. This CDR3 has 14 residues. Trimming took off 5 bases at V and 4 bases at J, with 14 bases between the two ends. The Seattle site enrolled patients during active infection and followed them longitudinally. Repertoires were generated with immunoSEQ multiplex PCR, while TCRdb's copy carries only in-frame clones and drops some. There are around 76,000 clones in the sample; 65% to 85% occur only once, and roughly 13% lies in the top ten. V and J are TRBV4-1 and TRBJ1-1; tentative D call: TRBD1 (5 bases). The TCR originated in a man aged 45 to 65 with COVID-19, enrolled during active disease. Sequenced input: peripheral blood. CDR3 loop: CASSALWGGTEAFF. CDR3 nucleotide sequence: TGCGCCAGCAGCGCCCTGTGGGGGGGCACTGAAGCTTTCTTT.